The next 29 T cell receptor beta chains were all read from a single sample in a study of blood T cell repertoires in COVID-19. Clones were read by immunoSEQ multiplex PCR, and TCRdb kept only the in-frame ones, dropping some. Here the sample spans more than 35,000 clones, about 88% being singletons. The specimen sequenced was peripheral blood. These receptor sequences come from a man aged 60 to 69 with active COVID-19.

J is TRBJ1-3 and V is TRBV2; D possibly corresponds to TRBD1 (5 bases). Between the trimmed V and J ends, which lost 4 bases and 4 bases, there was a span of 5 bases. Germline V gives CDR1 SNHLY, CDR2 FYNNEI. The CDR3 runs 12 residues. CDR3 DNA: TGTGCCAGCAGTGGACAGGGAAACACCATATATTTT. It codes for CASSGQGNTIYF. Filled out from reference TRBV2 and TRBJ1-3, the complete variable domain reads EPEVTQTPSHQVTQMGQEVILRCVPISNHLYFYWYRQILGQKVEFLVSFYNNEISEKSEIFDDQFSVERPDGSNFTLKIRSTKLEDSAMYFCASSGQGNTIYFGEGSWLTVV.

The CDR3 here is CASIGQTNYGYTF. DNA for the CDR3: TGTGCCAGTATAGGACAGACTAACTATGGCTACACCTTC. The gene calls are TRBV18 and TRBJ1-2; weak D call: TRBD1 (6 bases). V dropped 9 bases and J dropped 0 bases, with 11 bases sitting between them. Germline CDR1 and CDR2: KGHSH and LQKENI. The CDR3 loop spans 13 amino acids.

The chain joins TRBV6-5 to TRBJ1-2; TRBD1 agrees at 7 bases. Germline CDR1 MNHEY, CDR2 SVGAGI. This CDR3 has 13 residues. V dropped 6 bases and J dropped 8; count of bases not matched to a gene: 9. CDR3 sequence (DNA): TGTGCCAGCAGCGAGACAGGGAGCGGAGGCTACACCTTC. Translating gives CASSETGSGGYTF.

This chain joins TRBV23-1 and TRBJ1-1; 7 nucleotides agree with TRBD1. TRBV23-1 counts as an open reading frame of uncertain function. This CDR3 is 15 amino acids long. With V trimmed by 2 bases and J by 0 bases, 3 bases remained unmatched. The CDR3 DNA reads TGCGCCAGCAGTCAAACAGGGGCGGTGAACACTGAAGCTTTCTTT. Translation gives CASSQTGAVNTEAFF.

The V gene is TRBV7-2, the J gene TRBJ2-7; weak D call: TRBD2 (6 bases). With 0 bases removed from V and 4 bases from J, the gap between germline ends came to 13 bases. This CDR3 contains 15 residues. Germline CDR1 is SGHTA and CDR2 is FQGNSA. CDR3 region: CASSLARDSVYEQYF. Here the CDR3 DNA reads TGTGCCAGCAGCTTAGCGCGGGATAGCGTATACGAGCAGTACTTC.

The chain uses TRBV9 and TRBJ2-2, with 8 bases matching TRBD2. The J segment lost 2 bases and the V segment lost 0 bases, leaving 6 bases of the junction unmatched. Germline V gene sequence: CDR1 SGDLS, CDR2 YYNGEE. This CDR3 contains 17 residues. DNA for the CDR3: TGTGCCAGCAGCGTAGGGTGGTTAGCGGGAAACACCGGGGAGCTGTTTTTT. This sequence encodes CASSVGWLAGNTGELFF. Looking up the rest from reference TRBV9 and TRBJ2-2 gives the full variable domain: DSGVTQTPKHLITATGQRVTLRCSPRSGDLSVYWYQQSLDQGLQFLIQYYNGEERAKGNILERFSAQQFPDLHSELNLSSLELGDSALYFCASSVGWLAGNTGELFFGEGSRLTVL.

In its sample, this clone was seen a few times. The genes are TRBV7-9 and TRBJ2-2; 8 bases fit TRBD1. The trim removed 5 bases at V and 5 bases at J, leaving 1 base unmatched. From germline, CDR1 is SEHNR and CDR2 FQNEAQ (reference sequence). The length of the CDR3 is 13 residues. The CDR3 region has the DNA TGTGCCAGCAGCAGGACAGGGACCGGGGAGCTGTTTTTT. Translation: CASSRTGTGELFF.

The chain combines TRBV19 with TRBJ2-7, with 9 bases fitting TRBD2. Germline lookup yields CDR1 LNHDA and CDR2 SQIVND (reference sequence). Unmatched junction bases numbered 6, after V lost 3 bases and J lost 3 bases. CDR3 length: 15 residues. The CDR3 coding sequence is TGTGCCAGTAGTATGAAGCGGGAGGCAGTCTACGAGCAGTACTTC. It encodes CASSMKREAVYEQYF. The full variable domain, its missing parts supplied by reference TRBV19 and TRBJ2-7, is DGGITQSPKYLFRKEGQNVTLSCEQNLNHDAMYWYRQDPGQGLRLIYYSQIVNDFQKGDIAEGYSVSREKKESFPLTVTSAQKNPTAFYLCASSMKREAVYEQYFGPGTRLTVT.

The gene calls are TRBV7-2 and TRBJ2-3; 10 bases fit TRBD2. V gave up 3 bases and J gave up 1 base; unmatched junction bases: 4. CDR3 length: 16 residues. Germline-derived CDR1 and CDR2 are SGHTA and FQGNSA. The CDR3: CASSLAGTSGTDTQYF. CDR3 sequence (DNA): TGTGCCAGCAGCTTGGCCGGGACTAGCGGCACAGATACGCAGTATTTT.

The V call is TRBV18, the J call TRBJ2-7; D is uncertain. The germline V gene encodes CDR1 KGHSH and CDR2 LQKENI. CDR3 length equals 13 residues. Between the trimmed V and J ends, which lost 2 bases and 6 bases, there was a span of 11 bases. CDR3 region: CASSPGQSGEQYF. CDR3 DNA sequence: TGTGCCAGCTCACCAGGGCAATCCGGCGAGCAGTACTTC.

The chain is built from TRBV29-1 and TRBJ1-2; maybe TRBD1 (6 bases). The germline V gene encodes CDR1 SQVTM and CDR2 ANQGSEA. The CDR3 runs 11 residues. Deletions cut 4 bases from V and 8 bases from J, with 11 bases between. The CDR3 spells CSVVAGDGYTF. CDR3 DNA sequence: TGCAGCGTTGTGGCAGGGGACGGCTACACCTTC.

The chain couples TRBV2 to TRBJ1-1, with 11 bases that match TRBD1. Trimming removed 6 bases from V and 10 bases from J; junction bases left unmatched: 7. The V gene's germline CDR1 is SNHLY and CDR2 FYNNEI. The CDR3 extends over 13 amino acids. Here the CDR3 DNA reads TGTGCCAGCAGGGCCGGGACAGGGGGTCCAGCTTTCTTT. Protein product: CASRAGTGGPAFF.

Here the CDR3 DNA reads TGTGCCAGCAGTCCCAGGGGATCCTATGGCTACACCTTC. Translated: CASSPRGSYGYTF. This chain uses TRBV6-2 or TRBV6-3 with TRBJ1-2; D possibly corresponds to TRBD1 (6 bases). Germline values: CDR1 MNHEY, CDR2 SVGEGT. Trimming removed 5 bases from V and 4 bases from J, with 11 bases in between. The CDR3 sequence is 13 residues long.

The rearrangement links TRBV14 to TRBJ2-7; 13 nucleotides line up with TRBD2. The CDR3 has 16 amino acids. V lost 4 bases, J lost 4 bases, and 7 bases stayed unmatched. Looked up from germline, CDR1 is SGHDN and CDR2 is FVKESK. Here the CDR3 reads CASSRGLAGDIYEQYF. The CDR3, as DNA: TGTGCCAGCAGCCGTGGACTAGCGGGAGATATTTACGAGCAGTACTTC.

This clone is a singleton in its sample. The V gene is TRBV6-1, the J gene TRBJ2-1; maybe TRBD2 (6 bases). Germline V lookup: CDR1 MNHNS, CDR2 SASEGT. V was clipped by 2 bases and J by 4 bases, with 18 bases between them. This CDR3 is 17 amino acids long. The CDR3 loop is CASSERPTRREYNEQFF. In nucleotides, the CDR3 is TGTGCCAGCAGTGAACGCCCCACCCGGCGGGAATACAATGAGCAGTTCTTC.

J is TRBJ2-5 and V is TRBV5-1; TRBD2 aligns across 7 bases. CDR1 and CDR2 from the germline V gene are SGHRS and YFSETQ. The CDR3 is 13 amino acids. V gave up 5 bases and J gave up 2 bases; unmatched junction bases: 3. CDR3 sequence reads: CASRLAEQETQYF. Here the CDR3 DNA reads TGCGCCAGCAGGCTAGCGGAGCAAGAGACCCAGTACTTC.

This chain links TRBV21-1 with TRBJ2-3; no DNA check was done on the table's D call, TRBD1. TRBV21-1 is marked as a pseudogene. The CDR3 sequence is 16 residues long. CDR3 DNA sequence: TGTGCCAGCAGCATTCGTACCGGGACAGGAGTCTCCACGCAGTATTTT. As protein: CASSIRTGTGVSTQYF.

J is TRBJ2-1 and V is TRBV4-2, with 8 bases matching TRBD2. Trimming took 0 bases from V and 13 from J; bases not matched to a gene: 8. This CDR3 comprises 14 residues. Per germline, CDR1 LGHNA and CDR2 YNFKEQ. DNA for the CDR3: TGTGCCAGCAGCCAAGATCGGGGGGGAGGGAACCAGTTCTTC. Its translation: CASSQDRGGGNQFF.

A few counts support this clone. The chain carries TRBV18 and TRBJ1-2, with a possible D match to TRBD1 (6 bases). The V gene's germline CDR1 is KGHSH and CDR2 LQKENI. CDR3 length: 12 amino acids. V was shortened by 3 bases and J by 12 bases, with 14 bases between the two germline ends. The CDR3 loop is CASSPPTGLHTF. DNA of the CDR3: TGTGCCAGCTCACCCCCGACAGGACTTCACACCTTC. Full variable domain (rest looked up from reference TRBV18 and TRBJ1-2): NAGVMQNPRHLVRRRGQEARLRCSPMKGHSHVYWYRQLPEEGLKFMVYLQKENIIDESGMPKERFSAEFPKEGPSILRIQQVVRGDSAAYFCASSPPTGLHTFGSGTRLTVV.

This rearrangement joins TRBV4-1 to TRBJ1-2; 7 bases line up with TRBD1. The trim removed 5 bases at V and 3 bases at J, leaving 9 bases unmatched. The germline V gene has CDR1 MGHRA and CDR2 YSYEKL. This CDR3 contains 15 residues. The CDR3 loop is CASSGQAGGYYGYTF. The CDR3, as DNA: TGCGCCAGCAGCGGACAGGCAGGGGGTTACTATGGCTACACCTTC.

The CDR3, as DNA: TGTGCCAGCAGTGAAGCAAGGGTTGCCCGAGGTGGGGAGGAGACCCAGTACTTC. This translates into CASSEARVARGGEETQYF. V gene TRBV6-1 combines with J gene TRBJ2-5; D perhaps matches TRBD2 (5 bases). The CDR3 is 18 amino acids. Germline CDR1 is MNHNS and CDR2 is SASEGT. V dropped 0 bases and J dropped 5 bases, with 22 bases sitting between them.

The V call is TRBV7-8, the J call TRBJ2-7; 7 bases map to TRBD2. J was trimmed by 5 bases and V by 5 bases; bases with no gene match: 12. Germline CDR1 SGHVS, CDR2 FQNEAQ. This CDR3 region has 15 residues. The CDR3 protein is CASSPRGRGDNEQYF. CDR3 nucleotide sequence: TGTGCCAGCAGCCCCCGAGGGAGGGGAGACAACGAGCAGTACTTC. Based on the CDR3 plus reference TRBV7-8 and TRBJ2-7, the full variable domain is GAGVSQSPRYKVAKRGQDVALRCDPISGHVSLFWYQQALGQGPEFLTYFQNEAQLDKSGLPSDRFFAERPEGSVSTLKIQRTQQEDSAVYLCASSPRGRGDNEQYFGPGTRLTVT.

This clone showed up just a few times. The CDR3 coding sequence is TGTGCCAGCAGCTTGGGTAGCGGGGGCTCCTACGAGCAGTACTTC. Translating gives CASSLGSGGSYEQYF. The chain has TRBV5-4 and TRBJ2-7; TRBD2 aligns across 9 bases. The junction had 1 base not matched to a gene; V was cut back by 0 bases and J by 0 bases. CDR3 length: 15 amino acids. Germline CDR1 and CDR2: SGHNT and YYREEE (reference sequence). Variable domain in full (rest from reference TRBV5-4 and TRBJ2-7): ETGVTQSPTHLIKTRGQQVTLRCSSQSGHNTVSWYQQALGQGPQFIFQYYREEENGRGNFPPRFSGLQFPNYSSELNVNALELDDSALYLCASSLGSGGSYEQYFGPGTRLTVT.

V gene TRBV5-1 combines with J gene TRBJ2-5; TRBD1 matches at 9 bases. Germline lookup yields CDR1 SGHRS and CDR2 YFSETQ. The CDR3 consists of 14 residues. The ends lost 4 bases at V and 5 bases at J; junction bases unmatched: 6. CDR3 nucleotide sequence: TGCGCCAGCAGCGTTGGGACAGGGAGGGAGACCCAGTACTTC. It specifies CASSVGTGRETQYF. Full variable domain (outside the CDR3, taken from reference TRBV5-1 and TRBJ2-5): KAGVTQTPRYLIKTRGQQVTLSCSPISGHRSVSWYQQTPGQGLQFLFEYFSETQRNKGNFPGRFSGRQFSNSRSEMNVSTLELGDSALYLCASSVGTGRETQYFGPGTRLLVL.

In DNA, the CDR3 is TGTGCCTGGAGTCCGGGACAGGGGTCTGCCGGGGAGCTGTTTTTT. Residues: CAWSPGQGSAGELFF. The chain carries TRBV30 and TRBJ2-2, with TRBD1 identical over 10 bases. With V trimmed by 2 bases and J by 6 bases, 6 bases remained unmatched. Germline V gene sequence: CDR1 GTSNPN, CDR2 SVGIG (reference sequence). The CDR3 length is 15 residues. Full variable domain (outside the CDR3, taken from reference TRBV30 and TRBJ2-2): SQTIHQWPATLVQPVGSPLSLECTVEGTSNPNLYWYRQAAGRGLQLLFYSVGIGQISSEVPQNLSASRPQDRQFILSSKKLLLSDSGFYLCAWSPGQGSAGELFFGEGSRLTVL.

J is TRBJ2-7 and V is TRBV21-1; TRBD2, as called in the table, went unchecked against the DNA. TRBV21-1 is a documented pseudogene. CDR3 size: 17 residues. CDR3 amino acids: CASTRTSGTPRGREQYF. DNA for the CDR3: TGTGCCAGCACCCGGACTAGCGGGACCCCCCGGGGGAGGGAGCAGTACTTC.

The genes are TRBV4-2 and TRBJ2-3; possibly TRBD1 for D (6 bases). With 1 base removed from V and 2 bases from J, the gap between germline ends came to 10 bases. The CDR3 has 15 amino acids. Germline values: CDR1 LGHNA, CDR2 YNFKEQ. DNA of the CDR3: TGTGCCAGCAGCCAAGTGGCAGGGGCCACAGATACGCAGTATTTT. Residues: CASSQVAGATDTQYF.

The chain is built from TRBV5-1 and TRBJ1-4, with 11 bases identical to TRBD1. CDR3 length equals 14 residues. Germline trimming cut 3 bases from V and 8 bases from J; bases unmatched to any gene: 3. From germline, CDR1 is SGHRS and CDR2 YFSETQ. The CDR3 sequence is CASSYGTGGEKLFF. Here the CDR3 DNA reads TGCGCCAGCAGCTACGGGACAGGGGGGGAAAAACTGTTTTTT.

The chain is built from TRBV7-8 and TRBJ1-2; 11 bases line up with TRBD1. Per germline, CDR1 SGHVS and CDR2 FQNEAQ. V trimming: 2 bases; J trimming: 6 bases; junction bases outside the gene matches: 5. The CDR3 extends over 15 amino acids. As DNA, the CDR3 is TGTGCCAGCAGCTTATTCGGACAGGGGGCACATGGCTACACCTTC. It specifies CASSLFGQGAHGYTF. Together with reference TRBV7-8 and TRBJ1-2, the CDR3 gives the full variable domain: GAGVSQSPRYKVAKRGQDVALRCDPISGHVSLFWYQQALGQGPEFLTYFQNEAQLDKSGLPSDRFFAERPEGSVSTLKIQRTQQEDSAVYLCASSLFGQGAHGYTFGSGTRLTVV.